The sequence of this T cell receptor (beta chain) was determined in a study of CD8+ T cells in alopecia areata. Across the study: Treated patients were scored for severity by percent of scalp affected.

Reverse transcription of extracted RNA yielded cDNA, which provided the sequencing template. Method: immunoSEQ multiplex PCR; TCRdb's copy keeps in-frame clones and lacks some. Here the sample spans about 200,000 clones, roughly three fifths being singletons. The treatment was: oral pan-JAK inhibitor, 5-10 mg twice daily. This CDR3 contains 16 residues. The germline CDR1 and CDR2 sequences are SGHVS and FQNEAQ. Trimming took off 2 bases at V and 0 bases at J, with 8 bases between the two ends. V and J are TRBV7-8 and TRBJ1-6; weak D call: TRBD1 (5 bases). The clonotype was recovered from a human donor with alopecia areata. The source material was CD4+ T cells sorted from blood, sampled at week 4, from a patient treated with tofacitinib. CDR3 nucleotides: TGTGCCAGCAGCTTACAGGGACGCTCCTATAATTCACCCCTCCACTTT. It codes for CASSLQGRSYNSPLHF.